These 31 T cell receptor beta chains originate from one sample sequenced in a study of CD8 T cells in ankylosing spondylitis. Study observations and caveats: A motif in TCR beta, a set of roughly eight highly homologous variants, appeared characteristic of ankylosing spondylitis blood.

TCRdb processed the 5' RACE reads anew with MiXCR; each CDR3 protein has one entry. The data contain almost 400,000 distinct CDR3 sequences, around 24% of them seen just once; the ten biggest clones take up less than 20%. Antigens for these TCRs are unknown. Sequencing was carried out using blood, either unsorted or a sorted T cell fraction (not recorded which). The receptors were gathered from a male donor with ankylosing spondylitis.

There are a few counts of this clonotype. The chain couples TRBV4-1 to TRBJ2-7; D perhaps matches TRBD1 (5 bases). This CDR3 has 14 amino acids. V was cut by 0 bases and J by 6 bases, with 12 bases left in between. CDR1 and CDR2 from the germline V gene are MGHRA and YSYEKL. The CDR3 spells CASSQDQGPREQYF. CDR3 in DNA: TGCGCCAGCAGCCAAGATCAGGGCCCACGCGAGCAGTACTTC.

The chain joins TRBV29-1 to TRBJ2-2; TRBD1 aligns across 7 bases. This CDR3 is built from 14 residues. Per the germline V gene, CDR1 is SQVTM and CDR2 is ANQGSEA. V shed 6 bases and J 0 bases; nucleotides not matched to a gene: 4. The DNA for the CDR3 is TGCAGCGTCCGACAGGGCACGAACACCGGGGAGCTGTTTTTT. This codes for CSVRQGTNTGELFF.

The rearrangement uses TRBV3-1 and TRBJ2-3, with 9 positions matching TRBD2. The germline V gene has CDR1 LGHDT and CDR2 YNNKEL (reference sequence). The length of the CDR3 is 14 residues. Losses at the gene ends were 7 bases for V and 2 bases for J; bases not matched to a gene: 4. The CDR3 DNA follows: TGTGCCAGCACAAGACTAGCGGACACAGATACGCAGTATTTT. This encodes CASTRLADTDTQYF.

This clonotype was seen more than once but under ten times. The V gene is TRBV2, the J gene TRBJ1-5, with TRBD1 matching 10 bases. The V gene end was trimmed by 11 bases and the J gene end by 3 bases; junction bases not matched to a gene: 7. The V gene's germline CDR1 is SNHLY and CDR2 FYNNEI. CDR3 length: 14 amino acids. CDR3 nucleotides: TGTGCCGGGGGGACAGGGGTGGACAATCAGCCCCAGCATTTT. Amino acid sequence: CAGGTGVDNQPQHF. Full variable domain (outside the CDR3, taken from reference TRBV2 and TRBJ1-5): EPEVTQTPSHQVTQMGQEVILRCVPISNHLYFYWYRQILGQKVEFLVSFYNNEISEKSEIFDDQFSVERPDGSNFTLKIRSTKLEDSAMYFCAGGTGVDNQPQHFGDGTRLSIL.

Only a few counts were recorded for this clonotype. V gene TRBV7-9 combines with J gene TRBJ2-3, with TRBD2 matching over 8 bases. Germline CDR1 reads SEHNR; CDR2 reads FQNEAQ (reference sequence). This CDR3 is built from 17 residues. With V trimmed by 8 bases and J by 2 bases, 15 bases remained unmatched. CDR3 in amino acids: CASAGGRPLSLTDTQYF. The CDR3 DNA reads TGTGCCAGCGCGGGGGGAAGACCACTGTCACTCACAGATACGCAGTATTTT.

This clonotype was counted a single time. This chain joins TRBV2 and TRBJ2-3; the D gene could be TRBD1 or TRBD2 (6 bases each). The germline V gene has CDR1 SNHLY and CDR2 FYNNEI. V was shortened by 7 bases and J by 5 bases, with 16 bases between the two germline ends. There are 14 residues in the CDR3. The DNA of the CDR3 is TGTGCCAGCATTACTCAGGAGGGGGAAGATACGCAGTATTTT. It encodes CASITQEGEDTQYF.

V gene TRBV3-1 combines with J gene TRBJ1-1; unclear D gene. The CDR3 is made up of 13 amino acids. CDR1 and CDR2 (germline): LGHDT, YNNKEL (reference sequence). V was cut by 3 bases and J by 1 base, with 6 bases left in between. The CDR3 bases are TGTGCCAGCAGCCAGGTGCGGAACACTGAAGCTTTCTTT. Its translation: CASSQVRNTEAFF.

There are a few counts of this clonotype. The rearrangement links TRBV7-8 to TRBJ2-1; possible D gene TRBD2, 5 bases. The CDR3 loop spans 16 amino acids. V was trimmed by 2 bases and J by 1 base, leaving 12 bases between them. Germline CDR1 and CDR2: SGHVS and FQNEAQ. The CDR3, as DNA: TGTGCCAGCAGCTTATCAGGTCGAGGGTCCTACAATGAGCAGTTCTTC. Amino acid sequence: CASSLSGRGSYNEQFF.

The genes are TRBV24-1 and TRBJ2-2, with a possible D match to TRBD1 (6 bases). The CDR3 extends over 14 amino acids. Germline CDR1 and CDR2: KGHDR and SFDVKD. V lost 10 bases to trimming and J lost 0 bases, with 11 bases between them. The CDR3 DNA reads TGTGCCACTCACGACAGGACGAACACCGGGGAGCTGTTTTTT. It encodes CATHDRTNTGELFF.

This chain joins TRBV20-1 and TRBJ1-4; maybe TRBD1 (5 bases). The CDR3 length is 12 residues. The V end was cut by 4 bases, the J end by 7 bases, with 10 bases between. Germline V CDR1 and CDR2: DFQATT, SNEGSKA (reference sequence). In DNA form, the CDR3 reads TGCAGTGCTACCCGGGGGGGTGAAAAACTGTTTTTT. This translates into CSATRGGEKLFF.

This clonotype appeared many times. The rearrangement uses TRBV29-1 and TRBJ2-5; D not resolved. Germline-derived CDR1 and CDR2 are SQVTM and ANQGSEA. Trimming took off 4 bases at V and 4 bases at J, with 13 bases between the two ends. CDR3 length: 13 amino acids. CDR3 in DNA: TGCAGCGTTGGAGGTCCTGGTGGAGAGACCCAGTACTTC. Amino acids: CSVGGPGGETQYF.

The chain combines TRBV12-3 or TRBV12-4 with TRBJ2-7, with D possibly TRBD2 on 5 matching bases. The CDR3 extends over 16 amino acids. V gave up 6 bases and J gave up 0 bases, with 18 bases separating them. The CDR3 DNA sequence: TGTGCCAGCAGCCGCTCTGGACTTCGGCGCTCCTACGAGCAGTACTTC. Translation gives CASSRSGLRRSYEQYF.

The rearrangement links TRBV14 to TRBJ2-1; D gene uncertain. CDR1 SGHDN and CDR2 FVKESK come from the germline V gene. This CDR3 is built from 15 residues. V gave up 1 base and J gave up 4 bases, with 11 bases separating them. CDR3 in amino acids: CASSQVSAGYNEQFF. The DNA of the CDR3 is TGTGCCAGCAGCCAAGTGTCAGCAGGATACAATGAGCAGTTCTTC.

The gene calls are TRBV30 and TRBJ1-3, with D maybe TRBD1 (5 bases). Deletions cut 2 bases from V and 0 bases from J, with 11 bases between. Germline V lookup: CDR1 GTSNPN, CDR2 SVGIG (reference sequence). The CDR3 length is 15 residues. The CDR3 DNA sequence: TGTGCCTGGAGTACGGGACCGATCTCTGGAAACACCATATATTTT. Translation: CAWSTGPISGNTIYF.

The table lists this clonotype with a few counts. DNA of the CDR3: TGTGCCAGCAGAGACAGGCTACTCACAGATACGCAGTATTTT. Protein product: CASRDRLLTDTQYF. This sequence joins TRBV7-3 and TRBJ2-3; possible D gene TRBD1, 6 bases. Deletions cut 6 bases from V and 2 bases from J, with 12 bases between. The CDR3 sequence is 14 residues long. Germline CDR1 and CDR2: SGHTA and FQGTGA.

This clonotype showed up just a few times. The gene calls are TRBV7-6 and TRBJ1-5, with D possibly being TRBD1 (5 bases). Trimming removed 1 base from V and 0 bases from J, with 10 bases in between. The CDR3 extends over 16 amino acids. Germline CDR1 reads SGHVS; CDR2 reads FNYEAQ. The CDR3 reads CASSLVGGDSNQPQHF. The CDR3 DNA reads as TGTGCCAGCAGCTTAGTAGGAGGGGATAGCAATCAGCCCCAGCATTTT.

This chain joins TRBV10-3 and TRBJ2-7; D may be TRBD1 (5 bases). V lost 4 bases and J 1 base, leaving 17 bases between the germline ends. The length of the CDR3 is 16 residues. Germline values: CDR1 ENHRY, CDR2 SYGVKD. CDR3 coding DNA: TGTGCCATCAGTGTTTTTTCCAGGGCGAAGTCCTACGAGCAGTACTTC. Translation gives CAISVFSRAKSYEQYF.

The table lists this clonotype with a few counts. This sequence joins TRBV12-3 or TRBV12-4 and TRBJ1-1; D is unresolved. V lost 1 base to trimming and J lost 1 base, with 16 bases between them. The CDR3 has 17 amino acids. CDR3 sequence (DNA): TGTGCCAGCAGTTTAGGGCAGGACCTTCTCTGGAACACTGAAGCTTTCTTT. Protein sequence: CASSLGQDLLWNTEAFF.

The sample holds a few counts of this clonotype. V is TRBV20-1 and J is TRBJ1-6; D remains unclear. CDR1 DFQATT and CDR2 SNEGSKA come from the germline V gene (reference sequence). V dropped 1 base and J dropped 8 bases, with 15 bases sitting between them. The CDR3 has 15 residues. CDR3 sequence (DNA): TGCAGTGCTAGAGGCGTAAATCATTGGGATTCACCCCTCCACTTT. This encodes CSARGVNHWDSPLHF.

V usage is TRBV20-1 and J usage is TRBJ2-3, with a weak D call TRBD2 (6 bases). CDR1 is DFQATT and CDR2 is SNEGSKA in the germline V gene (reference sequence). CDR3 size: 13 residues. The CDR3 nucleotides read TGCACCACCCCCGGCGGGGGCACAGATACGCAGTATTTT. Encoded protein: CTTPGGGTDTQYF.

The sample holds a few counts of this clonotype. The chain employs TRBV19 and TRBJ2-2, with TRBD1 as a possible D gene (6 bases). The germline V and J ends were trimmed by 3 bases and 2 bases, with 7 bases remaining between them. CDR1 LNHDA and CDR2 SQIVND come from the germline V gene (reference sequence). The CDR3 runs to 14 residues. This CDR3 is CASSIGTNTGELFF. CDR3 DNA: TGTGCCAGTAGTATCGGGACAAACACCGGGGAGCTGTTTTTT.

The V call is TRBV5-1, the J call TRBJ2-1; 9 bases agree with TRBD2. Germline loops: CDR1 SGHRS, CDR2 YFSETQ. The CDR3 spans 15 residues. Unmatched junction bases numbered 4, after V lost 4 bases and J lost 2 bases. CDR3 amino acids: CASSQPSGAYNEQFF. CDR3 DNA sequence: TGCGCCAGCAGCCAGCCTAGCGGGGCCTACAATGAGCAGTTCTTC. The whole variable domain, remainder taken from reference TRBV5-1 and TRBJ2-1, is KAGVTQTPRYLIKTRGQQVTLSCSPISGHRSVSWYQQTPGQGLQFLFEYFSETQRNKGNFPGRFSGRQFSNSRSEMNVSTLELGDSALYLCASSQPSGAYNEQFFGPGTRLTVL.

This clonotype occurred once. The rearrangement links TRBV4-3 to TRBJ1-6; TRBD1 aligns across 8 bases. This CDR3 region has 14 residues. The J segment lost 10 bases and the V segment lost 3 bases, leaving 5 bases of the junction unmatched. CDR1 and CDR2 from the germline V gene are LGHNA and YSLEER. This CDR3 reads CASSHRQGRSPLHF. CDR3 nucleotides: TGCGCCAGCAGCCACCGACAGGGGAGGTCACCCCTCCACTTT.

V is TRBV20-1 and J is TRBJ2-3, with 7 bases that match TRBD1. Losses at the gene ends were 3 bases for V and 0 bases for J; bases not matched to a gene: 3. CDR3 length equals 14 residues. Looked up from germline, CDR1 is DFQATT and CDR2 is SNEGSKA (reference sequence). CDR3 sequence reads: CSARGTVSTDTQYF. Here the CDR3 DNA reads TGCAGTGCTAGGGGGACAGTTAGCACAGATACGCAGTATTTT.

This clonotype was found a few times. The rearrangement uses TRBV28 and TRBJ1-2, with D unclear. Germline CDR1 reads MDHEN; CDR2 reads SYDVKM. The CDR3 covers 13 residues. Trimming cost V 2 bases and J 4 bases, with 8 bases left between them. The CDR3 DNA reads TGTGCCAGCAGTTTAGGGGTGTTCTATGGCTACACCTTC. Translated: CASSLGVFYGYTF.

The V and J genes are TRBV6-2 or TRBV6-3 and TRBJ1-5, with 8 bases aligning to TRBD1. CDR1 MNHEY and CDR2 SVGEGT come from the germline V gene. V lost 4 bases to trimming and J lost 1 base; unmatched junction nucleotides: 12. CDR3 length equals 18 residues. The CDR3 DNA reads as TGTGCCAGCAGTTCCCACAGGGGGATCGGGAGCAGCAATCAGCCCCAGCATTTT. Translating it yields CASSSHRGIGSSNQPQHF.

This clonotype occurred a few times. This chain uses TRBV29-1 with TRBJ2-1, with D unresolved. The CDR3 spans 14 residues. Germline V CDR1 and CDR2: SQVTM, ANQGSEA. V shed 1 base and J shed 3 bases, with 10 bases lying between them. The CDR3, as DNA: TGCAGCGTTGAAGGGCTAGTTCGCTACAATGAGCAGTTCTTC. Translating it yields CSVEGLVRYNEQFF.

This clonotype appeared a few times. V usage is TRBV18 and J usage is TRBJ2-1, with 7 bases aligning to TRBD2. Germline CDR1 KGHSH, CDR2 LQKENI. Unmatched junction bases numbered 5, after V lost 3 bases and J lost 3 bases. CDR3 length: 15 residues. CDR3 nucleotide sequence: TGTGCCAGCTCACCTGCGGGAGTGAGCTACAATGAGCAGTTCTTC. Protein product: CASSPAGVSYNEQFF. Using reference TRBV18 and TRBJ2-1 for the parts outside the CDR3, the full variable domain is NAGVMQNPRHLVRRRGQEARLRCSPMKGHSHVYWYRQLPEEGLKFMVYLQKENIIDESGMPKERFSAEFPKEGPSILRIQQVVRGDSAAYFCASSPAGVSYNEQFFGPGTRLTVL.

The chain uses TRBV27 and TRBJ2-5; the D gene could be TRBD1 or TRBD2 (5 bases each). This CDR3 is 15 amino acids long. The germline V and J ends were trimmed by 4 bases and 1 base, with 13 bases remaining between them. Germline values: CDR1 MNHEY, CDR2 SMNVEV (reference sequence). CDR3 in amino acids: CASSSSSGTQETQYF. DNA for the CDR3: TGTGCCAGCAGTTCATCTTCAGGGACCCAAGAGACCCAGTACTTC.

This clonotype has just a few counts. The V gene is TRBV12-3 or TRBV12-4, the J gene TRBJ1-1; no clear D gene. The CDR3 loop spans 12 amino acids. Trimming shortened V by 7 bases and J by 11 bases, and 17 bases separated the two germline ends. CDR3 region: CASKRGLEVAFF. The CDR3 coding sequence is TGTGCCAGCAAACGCGGGCTTGAGGTGGCTTTCTTT.

The rearrangement links TRBV7-6 to TRBJ2-3, with a possible D match to TRBD1 (5 bases). Germline CDR1 and CDR2: SGHVS and FNYEAQ. The CDR3 is made up of 15 amino acids. V was trimmed by 1 base and J by 3 bases, leaving 11 bases between them. DNA of the CDR3: TGTGCCAGCAGCTTAGGTCTGGGGCCGACAGATACGCAGTATTTT. The encoded protein is CASSLGLGPTDTQYF.